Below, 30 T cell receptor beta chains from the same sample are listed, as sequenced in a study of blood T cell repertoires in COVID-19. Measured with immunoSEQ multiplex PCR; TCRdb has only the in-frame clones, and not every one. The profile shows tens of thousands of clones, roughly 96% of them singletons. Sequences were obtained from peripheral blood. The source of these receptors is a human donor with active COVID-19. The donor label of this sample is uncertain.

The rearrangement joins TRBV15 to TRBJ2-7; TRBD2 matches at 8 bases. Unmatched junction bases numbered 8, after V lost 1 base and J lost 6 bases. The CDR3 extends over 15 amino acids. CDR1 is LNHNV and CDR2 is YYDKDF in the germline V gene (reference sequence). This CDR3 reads CATSRAGTSSREQYF. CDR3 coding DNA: TGTGCCACCAGCAGAGCGGGGACTAGTAGTCGCGAGCAGTACTTC.

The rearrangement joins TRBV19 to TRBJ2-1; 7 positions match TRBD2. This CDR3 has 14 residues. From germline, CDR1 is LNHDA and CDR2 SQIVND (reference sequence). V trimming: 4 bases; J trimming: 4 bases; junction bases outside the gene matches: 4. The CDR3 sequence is CASSKEREYNEQFF. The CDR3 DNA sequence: TGTGCCAGTAGTAAGGAGCGGGAATACAATGAGCAGTTCTTC. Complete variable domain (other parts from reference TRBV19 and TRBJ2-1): DGGITQSPKYLFRKEGQNVTLSCEQNLNHDAMYWYRQDPGQGLRLIYYSQIVNDFQKGDIAEGYSVSREKKESFPLTVTSAQKNPTAFYLCASSKEREYNEQFFGPGTRLTVL.

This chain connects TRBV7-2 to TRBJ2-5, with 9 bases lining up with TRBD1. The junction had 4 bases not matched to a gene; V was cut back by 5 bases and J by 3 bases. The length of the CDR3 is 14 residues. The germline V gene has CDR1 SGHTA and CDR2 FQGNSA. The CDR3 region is CASSPGTGKETQYF. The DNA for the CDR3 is TGTGCCAGCAGCCCCGGGACAGGGAAAGAGACCCAGTACTTC.

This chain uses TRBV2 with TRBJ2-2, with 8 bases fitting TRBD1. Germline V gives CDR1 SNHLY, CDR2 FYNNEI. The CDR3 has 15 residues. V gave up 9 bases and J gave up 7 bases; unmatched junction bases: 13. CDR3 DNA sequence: TGTGCCAGTCGATCACTGACAGGGGCGGGCGGGGAGCTGTTTTTT. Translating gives CASRSLTGAGGELFF.

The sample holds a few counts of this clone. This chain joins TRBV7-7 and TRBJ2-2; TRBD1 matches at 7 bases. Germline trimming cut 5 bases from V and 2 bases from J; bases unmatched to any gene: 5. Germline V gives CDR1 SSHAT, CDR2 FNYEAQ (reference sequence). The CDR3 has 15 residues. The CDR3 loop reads CASSTRTGNTGELFF. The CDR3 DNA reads TGTGCCAGCAGCACCCGGACAGGAAACACCGGGGAGCTGTTTTTT. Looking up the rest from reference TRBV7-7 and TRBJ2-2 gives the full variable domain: GAGVSQSPRYKVTKRGQDVTLRCDPISSHATLYWYQQALGQGPEFLTYFNYEAQPDKSGLPSDRFSAERPEGSISTLTIQRTEQRDSAMYRCASSTRTGNTGELFFGEGSRLTVL.

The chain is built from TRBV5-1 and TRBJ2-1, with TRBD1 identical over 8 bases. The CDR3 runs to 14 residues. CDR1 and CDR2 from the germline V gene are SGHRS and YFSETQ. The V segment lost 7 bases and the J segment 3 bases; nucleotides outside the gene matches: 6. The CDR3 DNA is TGCGCCAGCGGACAGGGCCAAAGCTACAATGAGCAGTTCTTC. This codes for CASGQGQSYNEQFF.

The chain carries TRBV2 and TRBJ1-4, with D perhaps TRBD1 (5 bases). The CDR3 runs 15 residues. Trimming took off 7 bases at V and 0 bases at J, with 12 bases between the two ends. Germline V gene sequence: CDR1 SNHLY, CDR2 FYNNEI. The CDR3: CASIGGWATNEKLFF. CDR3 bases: TGTGCCAGCATCGGGGGTTGGGCAACTAATGAAAAACTGTTTTTT.

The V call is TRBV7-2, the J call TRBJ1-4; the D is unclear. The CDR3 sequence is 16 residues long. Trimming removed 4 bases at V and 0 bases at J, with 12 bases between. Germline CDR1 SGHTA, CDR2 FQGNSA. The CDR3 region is CASSSEYRATNEKLFF. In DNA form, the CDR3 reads TGTGCCAGCAGCTCCGAGTACAGAGCAACTAATGAAAAACTGTTTTTT. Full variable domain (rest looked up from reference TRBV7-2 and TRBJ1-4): GAGVSQSPSNKVTEKGKDVELRCDPISGHTALYWYRQSLGQGLEFLIYFQGNSAPDKSGLPSDRFSAERTGGSVSTLTIQRTQQEDSAVYLCASSSEYRATNEKLFFGSGTQLSVL.

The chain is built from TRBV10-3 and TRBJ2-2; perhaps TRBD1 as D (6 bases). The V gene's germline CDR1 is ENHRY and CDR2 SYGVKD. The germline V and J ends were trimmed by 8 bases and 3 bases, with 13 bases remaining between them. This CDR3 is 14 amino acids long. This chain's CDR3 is CAIGRQVDTGELFF. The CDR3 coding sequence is TGTGCCATCGGGAGACAGGTGGACACCGGGGAGCTGTTTTTT.

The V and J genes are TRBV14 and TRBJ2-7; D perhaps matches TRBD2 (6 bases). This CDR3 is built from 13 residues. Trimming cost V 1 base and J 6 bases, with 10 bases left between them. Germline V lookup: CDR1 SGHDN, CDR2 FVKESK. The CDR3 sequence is CASSQARGGEQYF. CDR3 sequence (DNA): TGTGCCAGCAGCCAAGCCCGGGGAGGCGAGCAGTACTTC.

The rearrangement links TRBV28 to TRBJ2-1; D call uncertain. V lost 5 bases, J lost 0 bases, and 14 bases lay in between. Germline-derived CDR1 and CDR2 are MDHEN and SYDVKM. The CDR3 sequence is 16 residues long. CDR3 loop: CASSTLGPTSYNEQFF. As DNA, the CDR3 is TGTGCCAGCAGTACGCTAGGCCCCACCTCCTACAATGAGCAGTTCTTC.

In nucleotides, the CDR3 is TGTGCCAGCAGCTTAAAGCGGGGGGGCCTTTCGGAGACCCAGTACTTC. It codes for CASSLKRGGLSETQYF. The V call is TRBV11-3, the J call TRBJ2-5; TRBD2 matches 10 bases. Trimming at V came to 2 bases and at J to 5 bases, leaving 8 bases not matched to a gene. Looked up from germline, CDR1 is SGHNT and CDR2 is YENEEA. This CDR3 comprises 16 residues. Variable domain in full (rest from reference TRBV11-3 and TRBJ2-5): EAGVVQSPRYKIIEKKQPVAFWCNPISGHNTLYWYLQNLGQGPELLIRYENEEAVDDSQLPKDRFSAERLKGVDSTLKIQPAELGDSAVYLCASSLKRGGLSETQYFGPGTRLLVL.

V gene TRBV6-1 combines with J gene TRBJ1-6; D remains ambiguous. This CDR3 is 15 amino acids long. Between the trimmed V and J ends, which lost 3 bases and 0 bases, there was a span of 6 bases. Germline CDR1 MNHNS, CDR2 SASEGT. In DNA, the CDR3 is TGTGCCAGCAGTGATCGGGGCTCCTATAATTCACCCCTCCACTTT. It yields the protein CASSDRGSYNSPLHF.

The chain's CDR3 is CASRTDQEAFF. CDR3 bases: TGTGCCAGCAGGACAGACCAAGAAGCTTTCTTT. This chain links TRBV3-1 (or the pseudogene TRBV3-2) with TRBJ1-1; D might be TRBD1 (5 bases). Trimming left V 6 bases short and J 8 bases short, with 10 bases between. The CDR3 runs to 11 residues. CDR1 is LGHDT and CDR2 is YNNKEL in the germline V gene (reference sequence).

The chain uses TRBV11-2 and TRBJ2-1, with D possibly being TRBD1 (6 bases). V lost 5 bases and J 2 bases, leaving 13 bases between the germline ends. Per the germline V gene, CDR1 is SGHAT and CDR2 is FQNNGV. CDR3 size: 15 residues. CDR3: CASSRRGDTYNEQFF. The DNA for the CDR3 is TGTGCCAGCAGCAGAAGAGGGGACACCTACAATGAGCAGTTCTTC.

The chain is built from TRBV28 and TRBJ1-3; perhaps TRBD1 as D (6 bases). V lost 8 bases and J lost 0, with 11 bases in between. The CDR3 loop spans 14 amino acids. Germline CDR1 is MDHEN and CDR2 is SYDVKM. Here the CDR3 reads CASAGAYSGNTIYF. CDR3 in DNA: TGTGCCAGCGCAGGGGCTTACTCTGGAAACACCATATATTTT.

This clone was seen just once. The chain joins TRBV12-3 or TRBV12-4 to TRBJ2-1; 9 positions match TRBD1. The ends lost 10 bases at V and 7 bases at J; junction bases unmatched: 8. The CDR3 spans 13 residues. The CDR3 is CATGQGLTNEQFF. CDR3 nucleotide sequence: TGTGCCACAGGACAGGGGTTGACGAATGAGCAGTTCTTC.

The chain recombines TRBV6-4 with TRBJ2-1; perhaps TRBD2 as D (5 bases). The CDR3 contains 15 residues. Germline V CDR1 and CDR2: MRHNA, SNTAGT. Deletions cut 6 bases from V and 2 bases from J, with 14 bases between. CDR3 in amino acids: CASSGEGRPYNEQFF. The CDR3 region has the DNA TGTGCCAGCAGCGGGGAAGGGCGCCCCTACAATGAGCAGTTCTTC.

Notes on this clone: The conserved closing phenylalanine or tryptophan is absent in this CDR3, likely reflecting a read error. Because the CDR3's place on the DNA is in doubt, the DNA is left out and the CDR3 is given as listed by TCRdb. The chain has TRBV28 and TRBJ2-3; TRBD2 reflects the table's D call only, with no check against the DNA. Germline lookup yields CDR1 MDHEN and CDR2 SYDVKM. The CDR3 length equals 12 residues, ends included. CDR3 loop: CASSFGTSGTQL.

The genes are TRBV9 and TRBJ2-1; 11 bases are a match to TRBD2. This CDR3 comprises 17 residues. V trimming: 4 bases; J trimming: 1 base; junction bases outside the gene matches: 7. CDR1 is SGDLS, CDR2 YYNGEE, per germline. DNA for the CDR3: TGTGCCAGCAGCCCCGGACTAGCGGGTACGTCCTACAATGAGCAGTTCTTC. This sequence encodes CASSPGLAGTSYNEQFF.

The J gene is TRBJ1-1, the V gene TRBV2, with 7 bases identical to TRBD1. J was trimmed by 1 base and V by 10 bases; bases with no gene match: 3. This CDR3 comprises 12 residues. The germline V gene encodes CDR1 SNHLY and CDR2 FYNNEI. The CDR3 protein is CAKGGGNTEAFF. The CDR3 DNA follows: TGTGCCAAAGGGGGCGGGAACACTGAAGCTTTCTTT.

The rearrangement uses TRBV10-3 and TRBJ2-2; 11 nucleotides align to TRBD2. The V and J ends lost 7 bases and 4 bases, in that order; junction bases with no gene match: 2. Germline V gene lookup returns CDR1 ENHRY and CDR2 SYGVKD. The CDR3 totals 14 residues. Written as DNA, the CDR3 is TGTGCCATCACAGGACTAGCGGGCACCGGGGAGCTGTTTTTT. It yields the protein CAITGLAGTGELFF.

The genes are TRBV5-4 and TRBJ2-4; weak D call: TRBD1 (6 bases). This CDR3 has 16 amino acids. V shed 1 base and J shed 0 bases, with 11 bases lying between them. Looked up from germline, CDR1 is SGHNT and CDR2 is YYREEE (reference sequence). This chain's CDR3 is CASSLYTGLAKNIQYF. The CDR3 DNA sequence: TGTGCCAGCAGCTTGTACACAGGGCTAGCCAAAAACATTCAGTACTTC.

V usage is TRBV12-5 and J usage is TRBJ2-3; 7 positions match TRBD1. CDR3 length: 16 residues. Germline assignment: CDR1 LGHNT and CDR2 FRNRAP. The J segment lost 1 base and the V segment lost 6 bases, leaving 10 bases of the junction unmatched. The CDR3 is CASGRSSGQGTDTQYF. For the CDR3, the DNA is TGTGCTAGTGGCCGCTCCAGCGGACAGGGCACAGATACGCAGTATTTT.

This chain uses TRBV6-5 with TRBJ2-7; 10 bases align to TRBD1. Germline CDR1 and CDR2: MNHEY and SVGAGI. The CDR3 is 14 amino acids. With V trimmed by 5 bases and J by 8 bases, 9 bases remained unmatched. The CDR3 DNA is TGTGCCAGCAGTCCGTCCCGGGACAGGGGTCAGCAGTACTTC. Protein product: CASSPSRDRGQQYF.

CDR3 region: CASSLVSSGGLTGELFF. The CDR3 bases are TGTGCCAGCAGCTTAGTGTCTTCCGGCGGGCTGACCGGGGAGCTGTTTTTT. The chain couples TRBV7-6 to TRBJ2-2, with D tentatively TRBD2 (5 bases). Germline lookup yields CDR1 SGHVS and CDR2 FNYEAQ. The length of the CDR3 is 17 residues. Trimming shortened V by 1 base and J by 5 bases, and 17 bases separated the two germline ends. The entire variable domain, with the rest obtained from reference TRBV7-6 and TRBJ2-2, is as follows: GAGVSQSPRYKVTKRGQDVALRCDPISGHVSLYWYRQALGQGPEFLTYFNYEAQQDKSGLPNDRFSAERPEGSISTLTIQRTEQRDSAMYRCASSLVSSGGLTGELFFGEGSRLTVL.

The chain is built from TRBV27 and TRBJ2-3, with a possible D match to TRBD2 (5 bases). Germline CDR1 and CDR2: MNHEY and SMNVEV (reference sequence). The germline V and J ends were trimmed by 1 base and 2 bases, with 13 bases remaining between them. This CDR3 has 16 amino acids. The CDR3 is CASSLYGISTTDTQYF. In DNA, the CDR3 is TGTGCCAGCAGTTTATACGGGATCAGTACCACAGATACGCAGTATTTT.

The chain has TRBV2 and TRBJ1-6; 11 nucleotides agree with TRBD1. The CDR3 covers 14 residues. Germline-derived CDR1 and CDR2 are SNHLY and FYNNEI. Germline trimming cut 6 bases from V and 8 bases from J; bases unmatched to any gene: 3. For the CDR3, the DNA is TGTGCCAGCAGAACGGACAGGGGGCATTCACCCCTCCACTTT. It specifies CASRTDRGHSPLHF.

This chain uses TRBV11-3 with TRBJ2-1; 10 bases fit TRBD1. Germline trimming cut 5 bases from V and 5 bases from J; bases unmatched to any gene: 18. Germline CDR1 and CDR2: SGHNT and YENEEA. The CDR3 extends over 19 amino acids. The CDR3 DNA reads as TGTGCCAGCAGCGGGGGTACCGGGACAGGGGCAAATCGGGACAATGAGCAGTTCTTC. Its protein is CASSGGTGTGANRDNEQFF.

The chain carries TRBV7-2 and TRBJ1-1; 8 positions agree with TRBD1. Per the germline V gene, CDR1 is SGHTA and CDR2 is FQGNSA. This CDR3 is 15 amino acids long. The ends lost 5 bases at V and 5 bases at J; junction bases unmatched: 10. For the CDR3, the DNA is TGTGCCAGCAGCCAAGCCACAGGGGGAAAAACTGAAGCTTTCTTT. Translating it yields CASSQATGGKTEAFF.